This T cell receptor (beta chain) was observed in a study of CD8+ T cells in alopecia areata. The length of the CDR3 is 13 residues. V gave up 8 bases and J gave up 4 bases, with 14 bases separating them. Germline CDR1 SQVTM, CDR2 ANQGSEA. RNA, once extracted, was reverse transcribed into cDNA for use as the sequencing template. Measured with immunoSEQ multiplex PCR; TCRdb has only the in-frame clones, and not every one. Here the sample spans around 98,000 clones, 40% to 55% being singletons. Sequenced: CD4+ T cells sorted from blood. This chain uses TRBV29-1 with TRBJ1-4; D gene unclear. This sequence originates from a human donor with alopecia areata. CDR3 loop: CSLVAVLNEKLFF. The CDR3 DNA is TGCAGCCTAGTGGCGGTCCTTAATGAAAAACTGTTTTTT. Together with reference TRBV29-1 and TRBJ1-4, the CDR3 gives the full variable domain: SAVISQKPSRDICQRGTSLTIQCQVDSQVTMMFWYRQQPGQSLTLIATANQGSEATYESGFVIDKFPISRPNLTFSTLTVSNMSPEDSSIYLCSLVAVLNEKLFFGSGTQLSVL.